These 18 T cell receptor beta chains came from one sample sequenced in a study of T cells in Graves' hyperthyroidism and ophthalmopathy. Using RNA transcripts as the source, TCR beta CDR3 regions were amplified. The TCR CDR3 was amplified in a first-round RT-PCR using the HTBI primer set. TCRdb passed the multiplex PCR reads through MiXCR, listing each CDR3 protein once. The sample contains about 700,000 distinct CDR3 sequences, approximately 42% of which appear only once. The specimen was peripheral blood or thyroid tissue (not recorded which). The origin of the receptors is an adult man with Graves' disease, either hyperthyroidism or ophthalmopathy (not recorded which).

The chain combines TRBV12-3 or TRBV12-4 with TRBJ2-5, with D possibly being TRBD1 (6 bases). CDR3 length: 14 residues. V was clipped by 5 bases and J by 4 bases, with 14 bases between them. The DNA for the CDR3 is TGTGCCAGCAGTCCCCCGACAGGCCTAGAGACCCAGTACTTC. This codes for CASSPPTGLETQYF.

A note on this clonotype: A much larger clone lies one base from this, so it may be a read error. CDR3 region: CASSSDWEANEKLFF. The CDR3 DNA follows: TGTGCCAGCAGCTCGGACTGGGAGGCTAATGAAAAACTGTTTTTT. The rearrangement links TRBV7-9 to TRBJ1-4; no clear D. Per germline, CDR1 SEHNR and CDR2 FQNEAQ (reference sequence). The CDR3 has 15 residues. V gave up 4 bases and J gave up 3 bases, with 12 bases separating them.

This clonotype has a count of ten or more. This chain links TRBV5-1 with TRBJ1-2, with D possibly matching TRBD1 (6 bases). Germline lookup yields CDR1 SGHRS and CDR2 YFSETQ. The CDR3 is made up of 13 amino acids. The V end was cut by 4 bases, the J end by 8 bases, with 15 bases between. DNA for the CDR3: TGCGCCAGCAGCCAACAGGGAGTAAAGGGCTACACCTTC. Protein: CASSQQGVKGYTF.

The V and J genes are TRBV10-3 and TRBJ1-5; D may be TRBD1 (5 bases). V was trimmed by 2 bases and J by 7 bases, leaving 9 bases between them. Germline V gene sequence: CDR1 ENHRY, CDR2 SYGVKD. The CDR3 consists of 13 residues. CDR3 nucleotides: TGTGCCATCAGTGAGGGGGACCGACAGCCCCAGCATTTT. This encodes CAISEGDRQPQHF.

About this clonotype itself: An end of the junction does not agree with germline; a read error may underlie this. The chain has TRBV7-8 and TRBJ1-2, with a weak D call TRBD1 (6 bases). Germline CDR1 and CDR2: SGHVS and FQNEAQ. The CDR3 consists of 14 residues. The CDR3 reads CASSQGGENYGYTF. In nucleotides, the CDR3 is TGCGCCAGCAGCCAAGGGGGAGAGAACTATGGCTACACCTTC.

The sample holds a few counts of this clonotype. The chain carries TRBV6-1 and TRBJ2-5; D gene unclear. Germline V gene lookup returns CDR1 MNHNS and CDR2 SASEGT. Trimming shortened V by 4 bases and J by 5 bases, and 8 bases separated the two germline ends. The CDR3 has 12 amino acids. The CDR3: CASSASYETQYF. Here the CDR3 DNA reads TGTGCCAGCAGTGCCAGCTACGAGACCCAGTACTTC.

On this clonotype itself: A much larger clone lies one base from this, so it may be a read error. The chain recombines TRBV6-6 with TRBJ2-5; D gene ambiguous. In germline, CDR1 is MNHNY, CDR2 SVGAGI (reference sequence). The CDR3 contains 12 residues. CDR3 sequence: CASSGGQETRYF. In DNA, the CDR3 is TGTGCCAGCTCGGGCGGCCAAGAGACCCGGTACTTC.

The rearrangement joins TRBV29-1 to TRBJ1-3; 9 bases are shared with TRBD1. Trimming cost V 3 bases and J 7 bases; bases outside gene matches: 7. The CDR3 is made up of 14 amino acids. Looked up from germline, CDR1 is SQVTM and CDR2 is ANQGSEA. CDR3 nucleotides: TGCAGCGTTGAGTGGGACAGGGCCCCGAACACCATATATTTT. This codes for CSVEWDRAPNTIYF. Supplemented by reference TRBV29-1 and TRBJ1-3, the full variable domain reads SAVISQKPSRDICQRGTSLTIQCQVDSQVTMMFWYRQQPGQSLTLIATANQGSEATYESGFVIDKFPISRPNLTFSTLTVSNMSPEDSSIYLCSVEWDRAPNTIYFGEGSWLTVV.

This clonotype has a count of ten or more. This CDR3 reads CASRGTANNSPLHF. As DNA, the CDR3 is TGTGCCAGCAGGGGGACAGCCAATAATTCACCCCTCCACTTT. This chain connects TRBV5-8 to TRBJ1-6, with 7 bases identical to TRBD1. Germline CDR1 and CDR2: SGHTS and YDEGEE. The junction had 4 bases not matched to a gene; V was cut back by 5 bases and J by 5 bases. CDR3 length: 14 residues.

There are a few counts of this clonotype. The genes are TRBV11-3 and TRBJ1-1, with D tentatively TRBD1 (6 bases). Per the germline V gene, CDR1 is SGHNT and CDR2 is YENEEA. The CDR3 loop spans 13 amino acids. V was pared by 6 bases and J by 7 bases, with 15 bases between. In nucleotides, the CDR3 is TGTGCCAGCAGTGAAGCAGGGGAGGGTGAAGCTTTCTTT. Translating it yields CASSEAGEGEAFF.

This clonotype was observed a few times. V usage is TRBV20-1 and J usage is TRBJ1-4; D is unresolved. Germline CDR1 is DFQATT and CDR2 is SNEGSKA (reference sequence). The V and J ends lost 5 bases and 8 bases respectively, with 9 bases between them. This CDR3 spans 11 amino acids. CDR3 sequence (DNA): TGCAGTGCTCGGGATGACGAAAAACTGTTTTTT. Translation: CSARDDEKLFF.

There are a few counts of this clonotype. This chain links TRBV9 with TRBJ1-1; TRBD1 agrees at 7 bases. The length of the CDR3 is 14 residues. Unmatched junction bases numbered 8, after V lost 5 bases and J lost 4 bases. Germline lookup yields CDR1 SGDLS and CDR2 YYNGEE. The CDR3 protein is CASSRLDRVTEAFF. The CDR3 DNA reads as TGTGCCAGCAGTAGACTTGACAGGGTCACTGAAGCTTTCTTT. Full variable domain (remainder filled in from reference TRBV9 and TRBJ1-1): DSGVTQTPKHLITATGQRVTLRCSPRSGDLSVYWYQQSLDQGLQFLIQYYNGEERAKGNILERFSAQQFPDLHSELNLSSLELGDSALYFCASSRLDRVTEAFFGQGTRLTVV.

The V call is TRBV9, the J call TRBJ1-1; no firm D call. This CDR3 is 12 amino acids long. The ends were cut back, 3 bases at V and 3 bases at J, with 6 bases in the middle. Germline lookup yields CDR1 SGDLS and CDR2 YYNGEE. The DNA for the CDR3 is TGTGCCAGCAGCGCTGGATACACTGAAGCTTTCTTT. Its protein is CASSAGYTEAFF.

This clonotype appeared many times. The chain employs TRBV7-9 and TRBJ1-3, with TRBD1 identical over 10 bases. Germline assignment: CDR1 SEHNR and CDR2 FQNEAQ (reference sequence). J lost 2 bases, V lost 5 bases, and 3 bases had no gene match. This CDR3 is 15 amino acids long. The CDR3 here is CASSRGQGAGNTIYF. Written as DNA, the CDR3 is TGTGCCAGCAGCCGCGGACAGGGGGCTGGAAACACCATATATTTT.

This sequence joins TRBV29-1 and TRBJ1-1, with 8 bases matching TRBD1. CDR3 length equals 13 residues. Germline CDR1 reads SQVTM; CDR2 reads ANQGSEA. The J segment lost 5 bases and the V segment lost 3 bases, leaving 5 bases of the junction unmatched. The CDR3 reads CSVDKQGVTEAFF. Here the CDR3 DNA reads TGCAGCGTTGACAAACAGGGGGTAACTGAAGCTTTCTTT.

The rearrangement joins TRBV29-1 to TRBJ2-7; a weak D match, TRBD1 (6 bases). V was pared by 4 bases and J by 4 bases, with 17 bases between. Germline V gene sequence: CDR1 SQVTM, CDR2 ANQGSEA. This CDR3 contains 14 residues. CDR3 sequence (DNA): TGCAGCGTTGGAGTGGGCAGGGGCGGGTACGAGCAGTACTTC. Its protein is CSVGVGRGGYEQYF.

The chain combines TRBV10-3 with TRBJ1-6; the D is unclear. With 4 bases removed from V and 10 bases from J, the gap between germline ends came to 17 bases. CDR1 is ENHRY and CDR2 is SYGVKD in the germline V gene. The CDR3 consists of 15 residues. The CDR3 DNA sequence: TGTGCCATCAGTGCCCGGGTCATGACGGACTCACCCCTCCACTTT. Translating gives CAISARVMTDSPLHF.

This clonotype occurred a few times. This chain uses TRBV4-1 with TRBJ1-5; no reliable D call. CDR1 MGHRA and CDR2 YSYEKL come from the germline V gene. The V and J ends lost 4 bases and 1 base respectively, with 14 bases between them. This CDR3 contains 16 residues. This CDR3 is CASSPSAVGSNQPQHF. For the CDR3, the DNA is TGCGCCAGCAGCCCTTCTGCGGTGGGGAGCAATCAGCCCCAGCATTTT.